A single sample is the source of the 15 T cell receptor beta chains below, sequenced in a study of molecular identifiers for immune sequencing clone quantification. TCRdb reprocessed the PCR reads with MiXCR, giving one entry per CDR3 protein. The sample consists of some 680,000 distinct CDR3 sequences, roughly 25% of them appearing once. The sample comprised naive CD8+ T cells from blood, with Jurkat cell RNA spiked in. The subset here: FACS-sorted CD8+CD4-CCR7+CD45RA+ naive T cells. The receptors derive from a human donor in good health. Some libraries in this study had Jurkat cell RNA spiked in.

About this clonotype itself: This may arise from a read error, as a much more abundant clone is one base away. The chain carries TRBV20-1 and TRBJ2-5; D is unclear. Trimming took off 7 bases at V and 4 bases at J, with 19 bases between the two ends. The CDR3 sequence is 14 residues long. The germline V gene has CDR1 DFQATT and CDR2 SNEGSKA (reference sequence). The CDR3 is CSVPDLVKGETQYF. In DNA form, the CDR3 reads TGCAGTGTTCCCGACCTAGTAAAGGGAGAGACCCAGTACTTC.

Of note for this clonotype: With a much larger clone just one base away, this may be a read error. The chain has TRBV12-3 or TRBV12-4 and TRBJ2-7; 9 nucleotides agree with TRBD2. This CDR3 contains 16 residues. After removal of 3 bases from V and 4 bases from J, the junction contained 10 bases not matched to a gene. The CDR3 DNA reads TGTGCCAGCAGTTTGACCCTTAGCGGGGGCAAGTACGAGCAGTACTTC. Amino acids: CASSLTLSGGKYEQYF.

This clonotype was observed many times. The rearrangement joins TRBV6-5 to TRBJ2-7; no clear D. V lost 2 bases and J 7 bases, leaving 27 bases between the germline ends. Germline lookup yields CDR1 MNHEY and CDR2 SVGAGI. This CDR3 region has 18 residues. CDR3 region: CASSYTVGFGDTVREQYF. Here the CDR3 DNA reads TGTGCCAGCAGTTACACGGTAGGTTTCGGCGACACAGTGAGGGAGCAGTACTTC.

The rearrangement links TRBV20-1 to TRBJ2-3; no reliable D call. The V gene lost 3 bases and the J gene lost 2 bases, with 33 bases spanning the gap. The CDR3 sequence is 21 residues long. Germline V gene lookup returns CDR1 DFQATT and CDR2 SNEGSKA (reference sequence). The CDR3 here is CSASSYQYYFGRGRPTDTQYF. The CDR3 DNA is TGCAGTGCTAGCTCCTATCAATACTATTTCGGGCGCGGACGTCCCACAGATACGCAGTATTTT.

There are many counts of this clonotype. The chain employs TRBV5-1 and TRBJ1-3, with D perhaps TRBD1 (6 bases). This CDR3 contains 16 residues. CDR1 SGHRS and CDR2 YFSETQ come from the germline V gene. V lost 0 bases, J lost 0 bases, and 10 bases lay in between. The CDR3 nucleotides read TGCGCCAGCAGCTTGGCGGCGGGGGCCTCTGGAAACACCATATATTTT. Amino acids: CASSLAAGASGNTIYF. The full variable domain, completed using reference TRBV5-1 and TRBJ1-3, is KAGVTQTPRYLIKTRGQQVTLSCSPISGHRSVSWYQQTPGQGLQFLFEYFSETQRNKGNFPGRFSGRQFSNSRSEMNVSTLELGDSALYLCASSLAAGASGNTIYFGEGSWLTVV.

This clonotype was seen more than once but under ten times. The J gene is TRBJ2-3, the V gene TRBV6-5, with 8 bases that match TRBD2. The CDR3 totals 16 residues. CDR1 is MNHEY and CDR2 is SVGAGI in the germline V gene. The ends lost 0 bases at V and 5 bases at J; junction bases unmatched: 7. The CDR3, as DNA: TGTGCCAGCAGTTACTCTGAACTAGCGGTTGGAGATACGCAGTATTTT. Amino acids: CASSYSELAVGDTQYF.

The rearrangement joins TRBV20-1 to TRBJ2-3; 12 bases map to TRBD2. V shed 0 bases and J 1 base; nucleotides not matched to a gene: 20. Looked up from germline, CDR1 is DFQATT and CDR2 is SNEGSKA (reference sequence). This CDR3 spans 22 amino acids. CDR3 coding DNA: TGCAGTGCTAGAGATCCGCCAGGGGGCCTAGCGGGAGGGATTATTGGCACAGATACGCAGTATTTT. As protein: CSARDPPGGLAGGIIGTDTQYF.

Turning to this clonotype: The junction differs from germline at one of its ends, possibly a read error. This chain uses TRBV27 with TRBJ1-5, with 7 bases that match TRBD1. This CDR3 has 15 amino acids. From germline, CDR1 is MNHEY and CDR2 SMNVEV (reference sequence). CDR3 sequence: CASSKDRSLNQPLHF. CDR3 DNA sequence: TGTGCCAGCAGTAAGGACAGGTCTCTCAATCAGCCCCTGCATTTT.

There are many counts of this clonotype. The chain employs TRBV6-2 or TRBV6-3 and TRBJ2-2; 7 positions agree with TRBD2. This CDR3 contains 16 residues. The J segment lost 5 bases and the V segment lost 3 bases, leaving 9 bases of the junction unmatched. CDR1 and CDR2 (germline): MNHEY, SVGEGT. Here the CDR3 DNA reads TGTGCCAGCAGTTATACGGGAGGAGCGGGGACCGGGGAGCTGTTTTTT. Its translation: CASSYTGGAGTGELFF.

Comments on this clonotype: Given a much more abundant clone one base away, this may be a read error. The rearrangement links TRBV14 to TRBJ1-3, with D unresolved. Germline CDR1 is SGHDN and CDR2 is FVKESK. CDR3 size: 13 residues. The V gene lost 8 bases and the J gene lost 0 bases, with 8 bases spanning the gap. The CDR3 loop reads CASGLPSGNTIYF. As DNA, the CDR3 is TGTGCCAGCGGCCTCCCCTCTGGAAACACCATATATTTT.

This clonotype was detected ten times or more. V is TRBV20-1 and J is TRBJ2-3; a weak D match, TRBD2 (6 bases). Trimming removed 4 bases at V and 0 bases at J, with 20 bases between. Germline V gives CDR1 DFQATT, CDR2 SNEGSKA (reference sequence). The CDR3 sequence is 17 residues long. The CDR3 nucleotides read TGCAGTGCTATCCCGAGACTAGACGACATTAGCACAGATACGCAGTATTTT. Its translation: CSAIPRLDDISTDTQYF.

A note on this clonotype: A much larger clone lies a single base off, so this may be a read error. The chain couples TRBV19 to TRBJ2-7, with 7 bases lining up with TRBD1. Gene TRBJ2-1 matches the end of the DNA better, so the J call may be wrong. Germline V gives CDR1 LNHDA, CDR2 SQIVND (reference sequence). CDR3 size: 13 residues. CDR3 bases: TGTGCCAGTAGTCTCGGGACAGTTTACGAGCAGTTCTTC. Its protein product is CASSLGTVYEQFF.

This clonotype was seen many times. V is TRBV2 and J is TRBJ2-7, with 12 bases fitting TRBD2. The junction had 1 base not matched to a gene; V was cut back by 3 bases and J by 4 bases. The CDR3 consists of 14 residues. The germline V gene encodes CDR1 SNHLY and CDR2 FYNNEI. The CDR3, as DNA: TGTGCCAGCAGTGAGACTAGCGGGAGTTACGAGCAGTACTTC. As protein: CASSETSGSYEQYF.

As for this clonotype: This may come from a read error, since a much larger clone is one base off. V usage is TRBV27 and J usage is TRBJ2-7; tentatively, D is TRBD1 (5 bases). Trimming shortened V by 4 bases and J by 3 bases, and 13 bases separated the two germline ends. The germline CDR1 and CDR2 sequences are MNHEY and SMNVEV (reference sequence). The CDR3 runs 14 residues. The CDR3 nucleotides are TGTGCCAGCAGTTACCAACAGGCCTACTACGAGCAGTACTTC. Its translation: CASSYQQAYYEQYF.

This clonotype occurred a few times. The chain is built from TRBV20-1 and TRBJ1-2; the D gene is possibly TRBD1 (5 bases). Germline V gene data show CDR1 as DFQATT and CDR2 as SNEGSKA (reference sequence). The V end lost 5 bases, the J end lost 0 bases, and 19 bases lay between the germline ends. The CDR3 has 16 residues. The CDR3 spells CSALQGSALPNYGYTF. The CDR3 DNA sequence: TGCAGTGCTCTGCAGGGTTCGGCCCTCCCTAACTATGGCTACACCTTC.